This TCR beta chain came from a study of cytomegalovirus exposure and HLA in healthy donors. Study-wide results and limits: Reports indicate that TCR beta sequences accurately predicted the HLA-A and HLA-B alleles of most subjects.

A multiplex PCR was run with 60 Vbeta primers and 13 Jbeta primers. Sequencing was performed with immunoSEQ multiplex PCR; in TCRdb, only in-frame clones are kept and a portion is missing. The table lists around 94,000 clones, 50% to 70% of them singletons. The germline gives CDR1 SGHRS, CDR2 YFSETQ. The length of the CDR3 is 11 residues. The V segment lost 4 bases and the J segment 15 bases; nucleotides outside the gene matches: 6. Of note for this clone: What it recognizes is unknown.

The V gene is TRBV5-1, the J gene TRBJ2-1; TRBD2 matches 8 bases. The sample taken for sequencing was PBMCs. This receptor was identified in a human donor in good health. The DNA of the CDR3 is TGCGCCAGCAGCAGTGGACTAGCTCCGTTCTTC. Translated, it gives CASSSGLAPFF.